This T cell receptor (beta chain) emerged from a study of cytomegalovirus exposure and HLA in healthy donors. The study, taken as a whole, reports: Rare sequences made up most TCRs, while some public TCRs were found in many donors.

About this clone: Its antigen is not known.

Germline V CDR1 and CDR2: MNHEY, SVGAGI. With 5 bases removed from V and 5 bases from J, the gap between germline ends came to 6 bases. This CDR3 has 11 residues. Profiling relied on immunoSEQ multiplex PCR, and the TCRdb table lists in-frame clones only, not all of them. The table includes 200,000 to 300,000 clones, roughly 88% detected once. The sequence was obtained from a woman aged 25 to 39 in good health and CMV-seronegative. Sequenced sample: PBMCs. The chain joins TRBV6-5 to TRBJ1-1; a possible D gene is TRBD1 (5 bases). The chain's CDR3 is CASSRGTEAFF. The CDR3 region has the DNA TGTGCCAGCAGTCGGGGGACTGAAGCTTTCTTT.